These 28 T cell receptor beta chains were sequenced from one sample in a study of blood T cell repertoires in COVID-19. TCRdb's copy holds only in-frame clones and misses some; the assay was immunoSEQ multiplex PCR. The sample lists 180,000 or so clones; 80% were seen once. Sample: PBMCs or T cells enriched from blood (not recorded which). All receptors come from a man aged 55 to 70 who had been exposed to COVID-19.

The chain has TRBV7-6 and TRBJ2-1, with 11 bases fitting TRBD2. CDR1 and CDR2 from the germline V gene are SGHVS and FNYEAQ. Trimming cost V 4 bases and J 6 bases; bases outside gene matches: 8. The CDR3 consists of 16 residues. The CDR3 here is CASSWTGLAETNEQFF. CDR3 DNA: TGTGCCAGCAGCTGGACGGGACTAGCGGAGACCAATGAGCAGTTCTTC.

The chain has TRBV7-9 and TRBJ2-5, with D perhaps TRBD1 (5 bases). This CDR3 region has 14 residues. Germline-derived CDR1 and CDR2 are SEHNR and FQNEAQ (reference sequence). V lost 4 bases, J lost 2 bases, and 11 bases lay in between. CDR3 DNA: TGTGCCAGCAGCTATGACAGCCAACAAGAGACCCAGTACTTC. Its translation is CASSYDSQQETQYF. Looking up the rest from reference TRBV7-9 and TRBJ2-5 gives the full variable domain: DTGVSQNPRHKITKRGQNVTFRCDPISEHNRLYWYRQTLGQGPEFLTYFQNEAQLEKSRLLSDRFSAERPKGSFSTLEIQRTEQGDSAMYLCASSYDSQQETQYFGPGTRLLVL.

With respect to this clone: One end of the junction varies from germline; a read error may be responsible. The chain employs TRBV27 and TRBJ2-7; D is unresolved. Germline V gene lookup returns CDR1 MNHEY and CDR2 SMNVEV (reference sequence). The CDR3 spans 13 residues. CDR3 DNA: TGTGCCAGCAGCGACCTCAGGTCCTCCGAGCAGTACTTC. Protein sequence: CASSDLRSSEQYF.

The V gene is TRBV6-5, the J gene TRBJ1-5; 7 bases agree with TRBD1. The ends lost 0 bases at V and 5 bases at J; junction bases unmatched: 7. Per germline, CDR1 MNHEY and CDR2 SVGAGI. CDR3 size: 16 residues. CDR3: CASSYSNRGRHQPQHF. For the CDR3, the DNA is TGTGCCAGCAGTTACTCGAACAGGGGCCGCCATCAGCCCCAGCATTTT.

The chain uses TRBV30 and TRBJ2-7; maybe TRBD2 (5 bases). The germline V gene has CDR1 GTSNPN and CDR2 SVGIG (reference sequence). With 8 bases removed from V and 0 bases from J, the gap between germline ends came to 11 bases. The CDR3 is 12 amino acids. The CDR3 DNA reads TGTGCCCTTAGCCGGGACTCCTACGAGCAGTACTTC. It codes for CALSRDSYEQYF.

The V and J genes are TRBV29-1 and TRBJ1-1; TRBD1 matches at 12 bases. The CDR3 totals 14 residues. V was clipped by 4 bases and J by 7 bases; unmatched bases: 7. CDR1 is SQVTM and CDR2 is ANQGSEA in the germline V gene. CDR3 residues: CSVVGDRGLFEAFF. The CDR3 DNA reads as TGCAGCGTTGTAGGGGACAGGGGGCTCTTTGAAGCTTTCTTT.

This sequence joins TRBV7-9 and TRBJ2-1; possibly TRBD2 for D (6 bases). This CDR3 is built from 14 residues. The germline CDR1 and CDR2 sequences are SEHNR and FQNEAQ (reference sequence). Trimming left V 4 bases short and J 5 bases short, with 12 bases between. The CDR3 DNA reads as TGTGCCAGCAGCTCGGGTAGCGGAGACAATGAGCAGTTCTTC. Translation gives CASSSGSGDNEQFF.

The chain links TRBV5-1 to TRBJ1-5; 9 bases align to TRBD1. The CDR3 is made up of 15 amino acids. V shed 0 bases and J 5 bases; nucleotides not matched to a gene: 3. The germline V gene encodes CDR1 SGHRS and CDR2 YFSETQ. Written as DNA, the CDR3 is TGCGCCAGCAGCTTGGTAGGGGACAGGGATCAGCCCCAGCATTTT. It yields the protein CASSLVGDRDQPQHF.

This clone was detected a few times. The chain has TRBV23-1 and TRBJ2-7; the D gene is possibly TRBD1 (6 bases). TRBV23-1 is treated as an ORF (open reading frame) with a function not yet certain. Deletions cut 2 bases from V and 3 bases from J, with 17 bases between. This CDR3 comprises 16 residues. CDR3 nucleotide sequence: TGCGCCAGCAGTCAAGTCGACAGGCGGCTTGACTACGAGCAGTACTTC. It translates to CASSQVDRRLDYEQYF.

This clone was seen only a few times. This chain joins TRBV5-1 and TRBJ2-7, with 7 bases aligning to TRBD2. The germline V gene has CDR1 SGHRS and CDR2 YFSETQ. The CDR3 spans 15 residues. The J segment lost 1 base and the V segment lost 4 bases, leaving 8 bases of the junction unmatched. In DNA form, the CDR3 reads TGCGCCAGCAGCCCCGTAAAGGGAGGGTCCTACGAGCAGTACTTC. Translating it yields CASSPVKGGSYEQYF.

This clone was detected ten times or more. V usage is TRBV2 and J usage is TRBJ1-3; a possible D gene is TRBD1 (6 bases). The CDR3 length is 16 residues. The germline gives CDR1 SNHLY, CDR2 FYNNEI. Between the trimmed V and J ends, which lost 0 bases and 3 bases, there was a span of 12 bases. Here the CDR3 reads CASSEAYREGGNTIYF. CDR3 DNA sequence: TGTGCCAGCAGTGAAGCCTACAGGGAGGGTGGAAACACCATATATTTT. Full variable domain (outside the CDR3, taken from reference TRBV2 and TRBJ1-3): EPEVTQTPSHQVTQMGQEVILRCVPISNHLYFYWYRQILGQKVEFLVSFYNNEISEKSEIFDDQFSVERPDGSNFTLKIRSTKLEDSAMYFCASSEAYREGGNTIYFGEGSWLTVV.

V usage is TRBV7-2 and J usage is TRBJ2-7; D possibly corresponds to TRBD1 (7 bases). The CDR3 has 15 residues. CDR1 is SGHTA and CDR2 is FQGNSA in the germline V gene. The ends were cut back, 5 bases at V and 3 bases at J, with 17 bases in the middle. This chain's CDR3 is CASSGGAGGNYEQYF. In DNA, the CDR3 is TGTGCCAGCAGCGGCGGGGCAGGGGGAAACTACGAGCAGTACTTC.

The genes are TRBV5-1 and TRBJ2-7, with 9 bases that match TRBD2. Germline V gene data show CDR1 as SGHRS and CDR2 as YFSETQ. The ends lost 0 bases at V and 7 bases at J; junction bases unmatched: 11. CDR3 size: 16 residues. CDR3 DNA: TGCGCCAGCAGCTTGGCCTCATTAGCGGGAGTGGGTGAGCAGTACTTC. As protein: CASSLASLAGVGEQYF. Looking up the rest from reference TRBV5-1 and TRBJ2-7 gives the full variable domain: KAGVTQTPRYLIKTRGQQVTLSCSPISGHRSVSWYQQTPGQGLQFLFEYFSETQRNKGNFPGRFSGRQFSNSRSEMNVSTLELGDSALYLCASSLASLAGVGEQYFGPGTRLTVT.

Comment on this clone: Other DNA sequences of this sample code for an identical CDR3. The gene calls are TRBV6-5 and TRBJ1-2; TRBD1 matches 9 bases. CDR1 and CDR2 from the germline V gene are MNHEY and SVGAGI. The CDR3 is made up of 15 amino acids. J lost 5 bases, V lost 7 bases, and 11 bases had no gene match. CDR3 region: CASTQTPGQGYGYTF. The CDR3 coding sequence is TGTGCCAGCACCCAAACCCCGGGACAGGGATATGGCTACACCTTC.

The rearrangement links TRBV30 to TRBJ1-4; no clear D. Germline V gene data show CDR1 as GTSNPN and CDR2 as SVGIG (reference sequence). The V and J ends lost 3 bases and 5 bases respectively, with 19 bases between them. The CDR3 spans 16 residues. For the CDR3, the DNA is TGTGCCTGGAGCCCGTTCACCGGGAGAATAAATGAAAAACTGTTTTTT. Protein product: CAWSPFTGRINEKLFF.

The chain uses TRBV28 and TRBJ2-7; D possibly corresponds to TRBD1 (6 bases). Germline V gives CDR1 MDHEN, CDR2 SYDVKM. The CDR3 is made up of 16 amino acids. V dropped 6 bases and J dropped 2 bases, with 20 bases sitting between them. The CDR3 region is CASRYPPGQRTYEQYF. CDR3 nucleotide sequence: TGTGCCAGCAGGTACCCCCCGGGACAACGAACCTACGAGCAGTACTTC.

The V and J genes are TRBV3-1 (or the pseudogene TRBV3-2) and TRBJ2-5, with D possibly being TRBD2 (6 bases). V dropped 1 base and J dropped 4 bases, with 10 bases sitting between them. This CDR3 has 14 amino acids. Germline CDR1 is LGHDT and CDR2 is YNNKEL (reference sequence). In nucleotides, the CDR3 is TGTGCCAGCAGCCAAGGTTTAGCGGCAGAGACCCAGTACTTC. Translated: CASSQGLAAETQYF.

There are a few counts of this clone. The CDR3 nucleotides are TGTGCCAGCAGCTTAGATGGCGGCAGAGTTAATGAAAAACTGTTTTTT. Its protein is CASSLDGGRVNEKLFF. This rearrangement joins TRBV7-9 to TRBJ1-4; D gene ambiguous. V lost 1 base, J lost 4 bases, and 13 bases lay in between. The CDR3 is made up of 16 amino acids. Germline V gene data show CDR1 as SEHNR and CDR2 as FQNEAQ (reference sequence).

The rearrangement uses TRBV7-6 and TRBJ2-3, with 7 bases fitting TRBD2. Germline V lookup: CDR1 SGHVS, CDR2 FNYEAQ. The CDR3 is 16 amino acids. V was clipped by 5 bases and J by 6 bases; unmatched bases: 14. CDR3 nucleotides: TGTGCCAGCAGCCGGCTTTCGGCGGGAGCTCGGGATACGCAGTATTTT. The encoded protein is CASSRLSAGARDTQYF.

The chain uses TRBV6-5 and TRBJ2-1, with D possibly TRBD1 on 7 matching bases. The CDR3 spans 15 residues. Germline assignment: CDR1 MNHEY and CDR2 SVGAGI. V shed 4 bases and J shed 9 bases, with 19 bases lying between them. The CDR3 nucleotides read TGTGCCAGCAGTTTCCAACGACAGGGAGGAGCTGAGCAGTTCTTC. Encoded protein: CASSFQRQGGAEQFF.

This chain connects TRBV27 to TRBJ2-6; tentative D call: TRBD2 (5 bases). Trimming took off 6 bases at V and 2 bases at J, with 8 bases between the two ends. The CDR3 consists of 14 residues. Germline V gene lookup returns CDR1 MNHEY and CDR2 SMNVEV (reference sequence). The CDR3 DNA is TGTGCCAGCAGCTACGGGGCTGGGGCCAACGTCCTGACTTTC. Its protein product is CASSYGAGANVLTF.

The table lists this clone with a few counts. The chain carries TRBV5-6 and TRBJ2-7; TRBD1 agrees at 7 bases. The CDR3 consists of 13 residues. With 7 bases clipped from V and 4 bases from J, the junction kept 8 bases outside the gene matches. Looked up from germline, CDR1 is SGHDT and CDR2 is YYEEEE. The DNA for the CDR3 is TGTGCCAGCTCTCAAGGGGGCAGGTACGAGCAGTACTTC. It specifies CASSQGGRYEQYF.

This sequence joins TRBV6-5 and TRBJ2-7; 8 bases line up with TRBD1. Germline V gives CDR1 MNHEY, CDR2 SVGAGI. J gave up 6 bases and V 8 bases, and 3 bases lay outside the gene matches. This CDR3 is 11 amino acids long. The CDR3 sequence is CASETGGEQYF. The DNA for the CDR3 is TGTGCCAGCGAAACAGGGGGCGAGCAGTACTTC.

The chain links TRBV9 to TRBJ2-2; D call uncertain. Germline V CDR1 and CDR2: SGDLS, YYNGEE. V lost 6 bases to trimming and J lost 4 bases, with 10 bases between them. The CDR3 is made up of 13 amino acids. The CDR3 DNA is TGTGCCAGCAATCGAGAAACCACCGGGGAGCTGTTTTTT. This codes for CASNRETTGELFF.

At least ten counts were recorded for this clone. The chain links TRBV5-1 to TRBJ1-1; no firm D call. Per germline, CDR1 SGHRS and CDR2 YFSETQ. V was trimmed by 4 bases and J by 3 bases, leaving 13 bases between them. The CDR3 extends over 14 amino acids. The CDR3 protein is CASSSRGGYTEAFF. Written as DNA, the CDR3 is TGCGCCAGCAGCAGCCGGGGTGGATACACTGAAGCTTTCTTT.

This chain links TRBV14 with TRBJ2-1, with a weak D call TRBD1 (6 bases). The CDR3 has 16 amino acids. V lost 2 bases to trimming and J lost 6 bases, with 17 bases between them. Germline values: CDR1 SGHDN, CDR2 FVKESK. CDR3 nucleotides: TGTGCCAGCAGCCAACGTCAGGGGTGGGGGAGCAATGAGCAGTTCTTC. It codes for CASSQRQGWGSNEQFF.

This clone has only a few counts. The genes are TRBV4-1 and TRBJ1-3; D is unclear. Looked up from germline, CDR1 is MGHRA and CDR2 is YSYEKL. V was shortened by 1 base and J by 7 bases, with 8 bases between the two germline ends. The CDR3 loop spans 13 amino acids. The CDR3 DNA reads as TGCGCCAGCAGCCAAGGGCCGCAGAACACCATATATTTT. Encoded protein: CASSQGPQNTIYF.

As DNA, the CDR3 is TGTGCCAGCAGTTACTTCGGAGTGGCGGGCGAGCAGTACTTC. Its protein is CASSYFGVAGEQYF. V is TRBV6-2 or TRBV6-3 and J is TRBJ2-7; TRBD2 might be the D (5 bases). The CDR3 sequence is 14 residues long. The ends were cut back, 1 base at V and 6 bases at J, with 13 bases in the middle. In germline, CDR1 is MNHEY, CDR2 SVGEGT.